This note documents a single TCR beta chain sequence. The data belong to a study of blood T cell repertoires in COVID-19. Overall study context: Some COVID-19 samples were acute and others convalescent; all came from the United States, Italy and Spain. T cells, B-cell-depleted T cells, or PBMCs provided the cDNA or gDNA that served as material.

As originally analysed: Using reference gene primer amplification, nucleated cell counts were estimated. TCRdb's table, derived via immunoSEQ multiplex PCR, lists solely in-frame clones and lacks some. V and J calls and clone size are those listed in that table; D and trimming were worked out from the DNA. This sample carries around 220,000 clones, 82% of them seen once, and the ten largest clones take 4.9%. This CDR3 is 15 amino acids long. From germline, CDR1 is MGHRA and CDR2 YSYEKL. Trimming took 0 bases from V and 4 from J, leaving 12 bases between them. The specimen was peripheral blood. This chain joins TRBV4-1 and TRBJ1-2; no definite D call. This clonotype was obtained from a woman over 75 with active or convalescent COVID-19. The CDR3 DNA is TGCGCCAGCAGCCAAGAACGTGGACTCAGCTATGGCTACACCTTC. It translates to CASSQERGLSYGYTF.